Detailed here is one T cell receptor (beta chain). The antigen remains unidentified. These data are taken from a study of a mutant IDH1 vaccine in newly diagnosed glioma. Study-level results: Vaccination induced immune responses in about 93% of patients.

The assay was immunoSEQ multiplex PCR, and TCRdb's table has in-frame clones only and misses some. Of 55,000 to 65,000 clones in the sample, roughly 80% were seen once. The CDR3 runs to 18 residues. V was clipped by 5 bases and J by 1 base, with 24 bases between them. CDR1 is SGHRS and CDR2 is YFSETQ in the germline V gene. Time point of the sample: week 11, during vaccination. Every single dose of the vaccine, 300 ug of mutant IDH1 20-mer peptide, came with topical imiquimod. Tumors from donors were new WHO grade 3 or 4 IDH1-mutant astrocytomas with ATRX loss. The rearrangement uses TRBV5-1 and TRBJ2-5; the D call may be TRBD1 or TRBD2 (5 bases each). This clonotype was sampled from a man under 40 with glioma. Sequencing was performed on PBMCs, taken from a glioma patient whose treatment included an IDH1 peptide vaccine. The CDR3 here is CASRRAPASPGAQETQYF. In DNA, the CDR3 is TGCGCCAGCAGAAGGGCCCCGGCTAGCCCTGGGGCCCAAGAGACCCAGTACTTC.